The 19 T cell receptor beta chains listed next were all sequenced from one sample in a study of PD-L1 blockade in urothelial cancer. Sequencing used immunoSEQ multiplex PCR; TCRdb keeps in-frame clones, though not all of them. This repertoire shows some 35,000 clones, more than 80% found once; its top ten account for about 9%. The sample was PBMCs, taken around atezolizumab (anti-PD-L1) treatment. These receptors were taken from a man between 65 and 85 years old with urothelial cancer.

The chain recombines TRBV5-4 with TRBJ2-3, with 7 bases identical to TRBD2. Germline assignment: CDR1 SGHNT and CDR2 YYREEE (reference sequence). The CDR3 extends over 15 amino acids. V was pared by 4 bases and J by 4 bases, with 9 bases of the junction left unmatched. The CDR3 DNA sequence: TGTGCCAGCAGCCCCCCGGGCGGGGGATCAGATACGCAGTATTTT. This sequence encodes CASSPPGGGSDTQYF.

This chain connects TRBV30 to TRBJ1-5; D call uncertain. V was shortened by 8 bases and J by 4 bases, with 18 bases between the two germline ends. The CDR3 length is 14 residues. The germline gives CDR1 GTSNPN, CDR2 SVGIG (reference sequence). The CDR3: CAARRAGGNQPQHF. In DNA, the CDR3 is TGTGCCGCACGCCGAGCAGGTGGGAATCAGCCCCAGCATTTT.

The rearrangement uses TRBV18 and TRBJ1-3, with D tentatively TRBD1 (6 bases). Germline CDR1 is KGHSH and CDR2 is LQKENI. This CDR3 region has 15 residues. The V end lost 1 base, the J end lost 6 bases, and 13 bases lay between the germline ends. This CDR3 is CASSPQGQGKNTIYF. CDR3 DNA: TGTGCCAGCTCACCACAGGGCCAGGGGAAAAACACCATATATTTT.

This chain joins TRBV6-5 and TRBJ2-2; 8 nucleotides align to TRBD2. The germline CDR1 and CDR2 sequences are MNHEY and SVGAGI. With 10 bases clipped from V and 2 bases from J, the junction kept 6 bases outside the gene matches. This CDR3 is built from 14 residues. The DNA for the CDR3 is TGTGCCACCTTAACTAGCGGTAACACCGGGGAGCTGTTTTTT. Protein: CATLTSGNTGELFF.

This sequence joins TRBV6-5 and TRBJ2-3; 10 nucleotides match TRBD2. Per germline, CDR1 MNHEY and CDR2 SVGAGI. This CDR3 has 16 residues. Losses at the gene ends were 2 bases for V and 9 bases for J; bases not matched to a gene: 11. The CDR3 here is CASSYRVAGGPGTQYF. For the CDR3, the DNA is TGTGCCAGCAGTTACCGGGTAGCGGGAGGCCCGGGGACGCAGTATTTT.

The chain employs TRBV5-1 and TRBJ2-3; TRBD1 might be the D (5 bases). V lost 0 bases and J 4 bases, leaving 9 bases between the germline ends. Germline V gives CDR1 SGHRS, CDR2 YFSETQ. The CDR3 spans 14 residues. This CDR3 is CASSLVTGADTQYF. For the CDR3, the DNA is TGCGCCAGCAGCTTGGTAACAGGAGCAGATACGCAGTATTTT.

This clone was counted between two and nine times. This rearrangement joins TRBV29-1 to TRBJ2-1, with D tentatively TRBD1 (6 bases). CDR1 SQVTM and CDR2 ANQGSEA come from the germline V gene. V gave up 6 bases and J gave up 1 base, with 22 bases separating them. The CDR3 has 17 amino acids. CDR3 sequence reads: CSVPLTRGQGSYNEQFF. Here the CDR3 DNA reads TGCAGCGTCCCCCTCACCCGAGGGCAGGGGTCCTACAATGAGCAGTTCTTC.

The chain employs TRBV23-1 and TRBJ1-2, with unresolved D. TRBV23-1 is recorded as an ORF, its role being uncertain. The V end lost 8 bases, the J end lost 4 bases, and 20 bases lay between the germline ends. The length of the CDR3 is 15 residues. The CDR3 loop reads CASASGGFLSYGYTF. The CDR3 region has the DNA TGCGCCAGCGCGTCCGGAGGGTTTCTCTCCTATGGCTACACCTTC.

This chain links TRBV5-6 with TRBJ2-1; maybe TRBD1 (6 bases). This CDR3 comprises 15 residues. Germline-derived CDR1 and CDR2 are SGHDT and YYEEEE. V was cut by 0 bases and J by 3 bases, with 10 bases left in between. The CDR3 here is CASSLAGQGYNEQFF. CDR3 nucleotide sequence: TGTGCCAGCAGCTTGGCGGGACAAGGCTACAATGAGCAGTTCTTC.

The gene calls are TRBV7-6 and TRBJ1-1; a possible D gene is TRBD1 (6 bases). The CDR3 runs to 15 residues. Trimming took 0 bases from V and 5 from J, leaving 13 bases between them. Looked up from germline, CDR1 is SGHVS and CDR2 is FNYEAQ. The CDR3 region is CASSLALGGRTEAFF. The CDR3 DNA is TGTGCCAGCAGCTTAGCCCTAGGGGGACGTACTGAAGCTTTCTTT. Based on the CDR3 plus reference TRBV7-6 and TRBJ1-1, the full variable domain is GAGVSQSPRYKVTKRGQDVALRCDPISGHVSLYWYRQALGQGPEFLTYFNYEAQQDKSGLPNDRFSAERPEGSISTLTIQRTEQRDSAMYRCASSLALGGRTEAFFGQGTRLTVV.

The chain joins TRBV28 to TRBJ1-4; D gene ambiguous. CDR1 is MDHEN and CDR2 is SYDVKM in the germline V gene. This CDR3 contains 19 residues. Trimming took 4 bases from V and 7 from J, leaving 28 bases between them. The CDR3 reads CASSSPGRFGVGVGEKLFF. Written as DNA, the CDR3 is TGTGCCAGCAGTTCCCCAGGAAGGTTTGGAGTCGGGGTTGGTGAAAAACTGTTTTTT.

CDR3 protein: CASSLGAGGLNQPQHF. The CDR3 nucleotides read TGTGCCAGCAGCTTAGGGGCAGGGGGCTTAAATCAGCCCCAGCATTTT. The chain is built from TRBV7-2 and TRBJ1-5; the match to TRBD1 covers 8 bases. This CDR3 has 16 residues. CDR1 and CDR2 (germline): SGHTA, FQGNSA. V was pared by 1 base and J by 4 bases, with 6 bases of the junction left unmatched.

The V gene is TRBV5-4, the J gene TRBJ1-4; weak D call: TRBD1 (5 bases). This CDR3 contains 16 residues. V lost 6 bases, J lost 3 bases, and 18 bases lay in between. Germline CDR1 SGHNT, CDR2 YYREEE (reference sequence). CDR3 nucleotides: TGTGCCAGCACAACGGGCCCTAAAGGGGCTAATGAAAAACTGTTTTTT. Its translation: CASTTGPKGANEKLFF.

V usage is TRBV9 and J usage is TRBJ2-1; 10 bases are shared with TRBD1. J was trimmed by 7 bases and V by 0 bases; bases with no gene match: 4. Germline CDR1 SGDLS, CDR2 YYNGEE. The CDR3 is 15 amino acids. CDR3: CASSVGQGALNEQFF. As DNA, the CDR3 is TGTGCCAGCAGCGTAGGACAGGGGGCGTTGAATGAGCAGTTCTTC.

V and J are TRBV30 and TRBJ1-1; weak D call: TRBD1 (6 bases). V was cut by 5 bases and J by 4 bases, with 26 bases left in between. There are 17 residues in the CDR3. CDR1 is GTSNPN, CDR2 SVGIG, per germline (reference sequence). The CDR3 here is CAWASTIRDIQSTEAFF. CDR3 coding DNA: TGTGCCTGGGCCTCAACTATCCGGGACATCCAATCCACTGAAGCTTTCTTT.

The chain is built from TRBV7-9 and TRBJ2-5; weak D call: TRBD2 (5 bases). Trimming pared 0 bases from V and 4 bases from J, leaving 9 bases between. CDR1 and CDR2 (germline): SEHNR, FQNEAQ (reference sequence). The CDR3 totals 14 residues. The CDR3 region has the DNA TGTGCCAGCAGCTTAGCGCCGAGGGTAGAGACCCAGTACTTC. Encoded protein: CASSLAPRVETQYF.

This clone was detected only a few times. The CDR3 loop reads CASSPLGAQETQYF. The CDR3 region has the DNA TGTGCCAGCTCTCCTTTGGGGGCACAAGAGACCCAGTACTTC. The chain is built from TRBV18 and TRBJ2-5; D perhaps matches TRBD1 (6 bases). Germline V gene sequence: CDR1 KGHSH, CDR2 LQKENI. Trimming cost V 6 bases and J 2 bases, with 13 bases left between them. The CDR3 loop spans 14 amino acids. The full variable domain, completed using reference TRBV18 and TRBJ2-5, is NAGVMQNPRHLVRRRGQEARLRCSPMKGHSHVYWYRQLPEEGLKFMVYLQKENIIDESGMPKERFSAEFPKEGPSILRIQQVVRGDSAAYFCASSPLGAQETQYFGPGTRLLVL.

CDR3 amino acids: CASSDESGGHTGELFF. The CDR3 region has the DNA TGTGCCAGCAGTGACGAGTCTGGCGGGCACACCGGGGAGCTGTTTTTT. This rearrangement joins TRBV6-4 to TRBJ2-2; tentatively, D is TRBD2 (5 bases). The CDR3 has 16 amino acids. Germline V gene sequence: CDR1 MRHNA, CDR2 SNTAGT. The V end was cut by 2 bases, the J end by 3 bases, with 13 bases between.

The V call is TRBV19, the J call TRBJ2-2; D remains ambiguous. The V end was cut by 5 bases, the J end by 2 bases, with 3 bases between. This CDR3 is 12 amino acids long. In germline, CDR1 is LNHDA, CDR2 SQIVND (reference sequence). CDR3 residues: CASSLNTGELFF. CDR3 nucleotide sequence: TGTGCCAGTAGTCTTAACACCGGGGAGCTGTTTTTT.